The 25 T cell receptor beta chains given below trace back to one sample, sequenced in a study of control samples from healthy donors and cancer patients. Using immunoSEQ multiplex PCR, the repertoire was profiled, and TCRdb retains in-frame clones only, with some absent. The sample includes 160,000 or so clones, roughly 94% of them seen just once. Specimen: PBMCs. The receptors originated from a man aged 60 to 75 with colorectal cancer.

The chain employs TRBV3-1 (or the pseudogene TRBV3-2) and TRBJ2-5, with TRBD2 as a possible D gene (5 bases). The germline V gene encodes CDR1 LGHDT and CDR2 YNNKEL (reference sequence). The CDR3 consists of 14 residues. V shed 4 bases and J shed 3 bases, with 12 bases lying between them. In DNA, the CDR3 is TGTGCCAGCAGCCGCGAGGGCGGCGAAGAGACCCAGTACTTC. It yields the protein CASSREGGEETQYF.

The V gene is TRBV30, the J gene TRBJ1-3; no clear D gene. The CDR3 runs to 14 residues. In germline, CDR1 is GTSNPN, CDR2 SVGIG (reference sequence). The germline V and J ends were trimmed by 5 bases and 3 bases, with 14 bases remaining between them. The CDR3 region has the DNA TGTGCCTGGGGGATCGGAACCGATGGAAACACCATATATTTT. Its protein product is CAWGIGTDGNTIYF.

The rearrangement links TRBV30 to TRBJ2-3, with 7 bases aligning to TRBD1. After removal of 2 bases from V and 6 bases from J, the junction contained 8 bases not matched to a gene. Germline V gene lookup returns CDR1 GTSNPN and CDR2 SVGIG (reference sequence). This CDR3 spans 14 amino acids. In nucleotides, the CDR3 is TGTGCCTGGAGTCTCGGGACAGACGCGGATACGCAGTATTTT. This sequence encodes CAWSLGTDADTQYF.

This clone showed up just once. The J gene is TRBJ1-4, the V gene TRBV25-1; no clear D. Germline CDR1 reads MGHDK; CDR2 reads SYGVNS. V dropped 1 base and J dropped 7 bases, with 16 bases sitting between them. This CDR3 is built from 16 residues. The CDR3 sequence: CASSESLTGSSEKLFF. In DNA form, the CDR3 reads TGTGCCAGCAGTGAATCCCTTACGGGCTCTAGTGAAAAACTGTTTTTT.

The CDR3 region has the DNA TGTGCCAGCAGCTTAGGGTGGGGCTACGAGCAGTACTTC. It codes for CASSLGWGYEQYF. The chain recombines TRBV11-3 with TRBJ2-7; no reliable D call. The length of the CDR3 is 13 residues. Trimming pared 1 base from V and 3 bases from J, leaving 7 bases between. Germline CDR1 reads SGHNT; CDR2 reads YENEEA.

The V and J genes are TRBV4-3 and TRBJ2-2, with D maybe TRBD2 (6 bases). Looked up from germline, CDR1 is LGHNA and CDR2 is YSLEER. The CDR3 extends over 16 amino acids. Deletions cut 7 bases from V and 0 bases from J, with 15 bases between. CDR3: CASNPAGTANTGELFF. The CDR3 DNA reads TGCGCCAGCAACCCGGCAGGGACTGCGAACACCGGGGAGCTGTTTTTT.

This chain uses TRBV4-2 with TRBJ2-2; TRBD2 agrees at 13 bases. Germline lookup yields CDR1 LGHNA and CDR2 YNFKEQ. The CDR3 contains 17 residues. The trim removed 5 bases at V and 6 bases at J, leaving 9 bases unmatched. CDR3 region: CASSFLTSGGAAGELFF. The DNA of the CDR3 is TGTGCCAGCAGCTTCTTAACTAGCGGGGGGGCCGCCGGGGAGCTGTTTTTT.

This chain joins TRBV19 and TRBJ1-6, with 9 bases matching TRBD1. With V trimmed by 5 bases and J by 4 bases, 9 bases remained unmatched. Germline V lookup: CDR1 LNHDA, CDR2 SQIVND (reference sequence). The CDR3 is 17 amino acids. This CDR3 is CASSSDRGLLYNSPLHF. The CDR3 region has the DNA TGTGCCAGTAGTTCGGACAGGGGCCTCCTTTATAATTCACCCCTCCACTTT.

This clone came up once. The rearrangement uses TRBV24-1 and TRBJ1-4, with D possibly matching TRBD1 (6 bases). V lost 3 bases, J lost 6 bases, and 7 bases lay in between. The CDR3 covers 13 residues. Germline CDR1 is KGHDR and CDR2 is SFDVKD. The CDR3: CATSDGGDEKLFF. The DNA of the CDR3 is TGTGCCACCAGTGATGGGGGCGATGAAAAACTGTTTTTT.

The chain couples TRBV3-1 (or the pseudogene TRBV3-2) to TRBJ2-5, with D perhaps matching TRBD2 (7 bases). Trimming took 6 bases from V and 4 from J, leaving 15 bases between them. Germline assignment: CDR1 LGHDT and CDR2 YNNKEL (reference sequence). The CDR3 runs 14 residues. The CDR3 loop is CASSPSGGVETQYF. CDR3 bases: TGTGCCAGCAGTCCCTCGGGGGGCGTAGAGACCCAGTACTTC.

The genes are TRBV30 and TRBJ2-7; 10 bases align to TRBD1. This CDR3 is 12 amino acids long. Trimming took 8 bases from V and 6 from J; bases not matched to a gene: 7. The germline V gene has CDR1 GTSNPN and CDR2 SVGIG (reference sequence). The CDR3 loop is CAGTGTGVEQYF. DNA of the CDR3: TGTGCCGGAACCGGGACAGGGGTCGAGCAGTACTTC.

The chain recombines TRBV12-3 or TRBV12-4 with TRBJ1-2; D might be TRBD1 (5 bases). The CDR3 extends over 12 amino acids. V was trimmed by 6 bases and J by 5 bases, leaving 10 bases between them. The DNA of the CDR3 is TGTGCCAGCAGCCGTGACAGATATGGCTACACCTTC. Protein sequence: CASSRDRYGYTF.

The rearrangement links TRBV27 to TRBJ2-3, with no clear D. Germline loops: CDR1 MNHEY, CDR2 SMNVEV (reference sequence). With 6 bases removed from V and 6 bases from J, the gap between germline ends came to 19 bases. CDR3 length: 15 residues. CDR3 sequence reads: CASSRRTTPRDTQYF. Written as DNA, the CDR3 is TGTGCCAGCAGCCGGCGGACGACACCGAGGGATACGCAGTATTTT.

The chain couples TRBV25-1 to TRBJ2-6, with D possibly being TRBD2 (6 bases). Germline V gene sequence: CDR1 MGHDK, CDR2 SYGVNS. CDR3 length: 15 residues. V was shortened by 6 bases and J by 4 bases, with 13 bases between the two germline ends. The DNA of the CDR3 is TGTGCCAGCAGGCCCAGGGAGGCCGGGGCCAACGTCCTGACTTTC. Translation: CASRPREAGANVLTF.

The chain joins TRBV24-1 to TRBJ2-7, with TRBD2 identical over 7 bases. The CDR3 has 16 residues. CDR1 and CDR2 (germline): KGHDR, SFDVKD. Trimming removed 5 bases from V and 2 bases from J; junction bases left unmatched: 11. The CDR3 loop reads CATSGVGLVFTYEQYF. The CDR3 coding sequence is TGTGCCACCAGTGGGGTTGGACTAGTCTTTACCTACGAGCAGTACTTC.

J is TRBJ2-7 and V is TRBV4-1; D not resolved. CDR1 is MGHRA, CDR2 YSYEKL, per germline. V was cut by 1 base and J by 1 base, with 5 bases left in between. The CDR3 extends over 13 amino acids. The chain's CDR3 is CASSQARSYEQYF. CDR3 in DNA: TGCGCCAGCAGCCAAGCTAGGTCCTACGAGCAGTACTTC.

The chain employs TRBV30 and TRBJ2-5, with a weak D call TRBD2 (6 bases). Per germline, CDR1 GTSNPN and CDR2 SVGIG (reference sequence). CDR3 size: 14 residues. The V and J ends lost 5 bases and 1 base respectively, with 14 bases between them. The CDR3 DNA is TGTGCCTGGTCCTTCGGGACTGTCCAAGAGACCCAGTACTTC. It is translated as CAWSFGTVQETQYF.

The chain combines TRBV12-3 or TRBV12-4 with TRBJ1-1; a possible D gene is TRBD1 (5 bases). V was pared by 3 bases and J by 8 bases, with 10 bases between. This CDR3 comprises 12 residues. The DNA for the CDR3 is TGTGCCAGCAGTTTCTCCGGACAAGAAGCTTTCTTT. This translates into CASSFSGQEAFF.

The genes are TRBV4-1 and TRBJ2-1; 8 nucleotides align to TRBD1. Germline lookup yields CDR1 MGHRA and CDR2 YSYEKL. The V and J ends lost 3 bases and 8 bases, in that order; junction bases with no gene match: 3. This CDR3 has 13 amino acids. In DNA, the CDR3 is TGCGCCAGCAGCCACGACAGGGGTGATGAGCAGTTCTTC. Its protein product is CASSHDRGDEQFF.

The V gene is TRBV4-1, the J gene TRBJ1-5; 8 bases are shared with TRBD1. Germline-derived CDR1 and CDR2 are MGHRA and YSYEKL. Trimming removed 3 bases from V and 2 bases from J; junction bases left unmatched: 3. The CDR3 sequence is 15 residues long. The CDR3 reads CASSQGQVGNQPQHF. DNA for the CDR3: TGCGCCAGCAGCCAGGGACAGGTAGGCAATCAGCCCCAGCATTTT.

This sequence joins TRBV10-2 and TRBJ1-3; no firm D call. CDR3 length: 14 amino acids. Germline V gene data show CDR1 as WSHSY and CDR2 as SAAADI. Trimming stripped 4 bases from V and 0 bases from J, with 7 bases between. The CDR3 reads CASSGGSSGNTIYF. CDR3 coding DNA: TGCGCCAGCAGTGGCGGCTCCTCTGGAAACACCATATATTTT.

This clone was detected only once. CDR3 protein: CASKFRGAQETQYF. CDR3 in DNA: TGTGCCAGCAAATTCAGGGGGGCACAAGAGACCCAGTACTTC. The V gene is TRBV27, the J gene TRBJ2-5, with TRBD1 as a possible D gene (7 bases). The CDR3 loop spans 14 amino acids. Per germline, CDR1 MNHEY and CDR2 SMNVEV (reference sequence). Between the trimmed V and J ends, which lost 7 bases and 2 bases, there was a span of 14 bases.

V is TRBV19 and J is TRBJ1-3; D is possibly TRBD1 (5 bases). Trimming cost V 5 bases and J 4 bases, with 21 bases left between them. Germline CDR1 reads LNHDA; CDR2 reads SQIVND (reference sequence). The CDR3 length is 17 residues. CDR3: CASSPHGDSRGGNTIYF. The CDR3 DNA follows: TGTGCCAGTAGTCCCCATGGGGACTCTCGCGGGGGAAACACCATATATTTT. Supplemented by reference TRBV19 and TRBJ1-3, the full variable domain reads DGGITQSPKYLFRKEGQNVTLSCEQNLNHDAMYWYRQDPGQGLRLIYYSQIVNDFQKGDIAEGYSVSREKKESFPLTVTSAQKNPTAFYLCASSPHGDSRGGNTIYFGEGSWLTVV.

In its sample, this clone was seen once. The chain is built from TRBV7-2 and TRBJ2-7; 7 nucleotides agree with TRBD1. The CDR3 covers 14 residues. CDR1 and CDR2 (germline): SGHTA, FQGNSA. Trimming took 5 bases from V and 3 from J; bases not matched to a gene: 7. The CDR3 region is CASSPRQGFYEQYF. The CDR3 nucleotides read TGTGCCAGCAGCCCGAGACAGGGTTTCTACGAGCAGTACTTC.

CDR3 coding DNA: TGTGCCACCAGTGTGGGCGGTGCCTACAATCAGCCCCAGCATTTT. Its translation: CATSVGGAYNQPQHF. The J gene is TRBJ1-5, the V gene TRBV24-1; D is ambiguous. This CDR3 has 15 amino acids. V was trimmed by 5 bases and J by 3 bases, leaving 13 bases between them. The germline CDR1 and CDR2 sequences are KGHDR and SFDVKD.